This T cell receptor beta chain was recovered during a study of blood T cell repertoires in COVID-19. Study in general: COVID-19 samples from acute and convalescent phases originated in the United States, Italy and Spain. PBMCs, B-cell-depleted T cells, or T cells were the source of the cDNA or gDNA that made up the material.

CDR1 is GTSNPN and CDR2 is SVGIG in the germline V gene (reference sequence). CDR3 length: 14 amino acids. The J segment lost 4 bases and the V segment lost 3 bases, leaving 4 bases of the junction unmatched. In the original workflow: It was from reference gene primer amplification that nucleated cell counts were estimated. Sequencing used immunoSEQ multiplex PCR; TCRdb keeps in-frame clones, though not all of them. V, J and clone size are those of that table, while D and trimming were read from the DNA. The sample records 300,000 to 400,000 clones, 80% to 90% being singletons. Seattle researchers signed up patients amid active infection and tracked them longitudinally.

Source material: peripheral blood. The TCR comes from a woman aged 50 to 65 with COVID-19, enrolled during active disease. The rearrangement joins TRBV30 to TRBJ2-7; 12 nucleotides match TRBD1. The CDR3 protein is CAWRGTGGLYEQYF. CDR3 bases: TGTGCCTGGAGGGGGACAGGGGGCTTGTACGAGCAGTACTTC.